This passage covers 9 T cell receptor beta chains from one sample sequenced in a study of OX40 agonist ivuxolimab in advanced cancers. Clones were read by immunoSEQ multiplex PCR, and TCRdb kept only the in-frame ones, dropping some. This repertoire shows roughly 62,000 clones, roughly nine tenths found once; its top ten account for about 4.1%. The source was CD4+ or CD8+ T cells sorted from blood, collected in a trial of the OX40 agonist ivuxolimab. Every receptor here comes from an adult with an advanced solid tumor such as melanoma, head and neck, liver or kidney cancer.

CDR3: CASSPRDRDVYEQYF. The CDR3 DNA is TGTGCCAGCAGCCCCCGGGACAGGGACGTCTACGAGCAGTACTTC. The V gene is TRBV7-2, the J gene TRBJ2-7; 9 bases are a match to TRBD1. The CDR3 has 15 amino acids. Trimming at V came to 5 bases and at J to 3 bases, leaving 8 bases not matched to a gene. Germline-derived CDR1 and CDR2 are SGHTA and FQGNSA. Variable domain in full (rest from reference TRBV7-2 and TRBJ2-7): GAGVSQSPSNKVTEKGKDVELRCDPISGHTALYWYRQSLGQGLEFLIYFQGNSAPDKSGLPSDRFSAERTGGSVSTLTIQRTQQEDSAVYLCASSPRDRDVYEQYFGPGTRLTVT.

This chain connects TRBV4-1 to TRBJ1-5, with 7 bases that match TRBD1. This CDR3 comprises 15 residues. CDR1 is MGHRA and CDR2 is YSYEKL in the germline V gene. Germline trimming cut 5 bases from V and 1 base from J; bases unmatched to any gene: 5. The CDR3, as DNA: TGCGCCAGCAGCAAGGGACAGTCAAGCAATCAGCCCCAGCATTTT. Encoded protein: CASSKGQSSNQPQHF.

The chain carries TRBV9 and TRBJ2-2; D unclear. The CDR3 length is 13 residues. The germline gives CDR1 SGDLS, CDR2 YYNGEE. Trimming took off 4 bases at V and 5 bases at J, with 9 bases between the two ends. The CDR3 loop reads CASSFTSTGELFF. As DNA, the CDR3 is TGTGCCAGCAGCTTTACCTCAACCGGGGAGCTGTTTTTT.

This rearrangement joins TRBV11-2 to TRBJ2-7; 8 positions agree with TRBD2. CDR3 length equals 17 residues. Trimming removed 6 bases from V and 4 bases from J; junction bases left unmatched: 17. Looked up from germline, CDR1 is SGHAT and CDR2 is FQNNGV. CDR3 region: CASRQTKGTSPGYEQYF. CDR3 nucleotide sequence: TGTGCCAGCAGACAGACGAAGGGGACTAGTCCTGGGTACGAGCAGTACTTC. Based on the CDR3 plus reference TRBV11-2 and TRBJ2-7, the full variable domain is EAGVAQSPRYKIIEKRQSVAFWCNPISGHATLYWYQQILGQGPKLLIQFQNNGVVDDSQLPKDRFSAERLKGVDSTLKIQPAKLEDSAVYLCASRQTKGTSPGYEQYFGPGTRLTVT.

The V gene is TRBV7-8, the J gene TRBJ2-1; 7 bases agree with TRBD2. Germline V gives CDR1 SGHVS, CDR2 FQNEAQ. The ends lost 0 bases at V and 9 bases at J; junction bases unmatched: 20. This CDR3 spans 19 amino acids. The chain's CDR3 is CASSLAPRASGLYIGEQFF. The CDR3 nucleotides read TGTGCCAGCAGCTTAGCGCCTAGGGCTAGCGGTCTCTATATCGGTGAGCAGTTCTTC.

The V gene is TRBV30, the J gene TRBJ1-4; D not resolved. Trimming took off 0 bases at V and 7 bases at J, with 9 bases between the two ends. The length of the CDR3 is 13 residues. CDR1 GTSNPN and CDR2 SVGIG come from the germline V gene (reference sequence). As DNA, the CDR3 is TGTGCCTGGAGTGTACCGGACTCTGAAAAACTGTTTTTT. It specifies CAWSVPDSEKLFF.

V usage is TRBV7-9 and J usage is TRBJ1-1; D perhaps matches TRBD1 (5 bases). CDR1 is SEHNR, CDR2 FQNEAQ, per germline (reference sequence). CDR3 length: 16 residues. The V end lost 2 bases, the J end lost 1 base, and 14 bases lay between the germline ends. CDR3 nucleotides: TGTGCCAGCAGCTTACCCCTCGGGACGGAGAACACTGAAGCTTTCTTT. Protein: CASSLPLGTENTEAFF.

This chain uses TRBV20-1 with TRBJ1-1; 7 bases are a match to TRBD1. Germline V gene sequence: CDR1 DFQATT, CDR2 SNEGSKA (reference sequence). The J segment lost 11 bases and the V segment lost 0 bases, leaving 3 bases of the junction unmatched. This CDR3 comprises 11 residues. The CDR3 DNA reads TGCAGTGCTAGAGATGACAGGGCCGCTTTCTTT. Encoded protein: CSARDDRAAFF.

The CDR3 reads CASSYSYASSEQYF. CDR3 DNA sequence: TGTGCCAGCAGTTACTCGTACGCCAGCTCCGAGCAGTACTTC. The V call is TRBV6-6, the J call TRBJ2-7; D gene uncertain. Per germline, CDR1 MNHNY and CDR2 SVGAGI (reference sequence). V was shortened by 0 bases and J by 6 bases, with 12 bases between the two germline ends. This CDR3 comprises 14 residues.